This TCR beta chain was recovered during a study of T cells in Graves' hyperthyroidism and ophthalmopathy. Overall study findings and caveats: A median approximately 6.5 months before onset, the model predicted ophthalmopathy.

The CDR3 regions of TCR beta were amplified from RNA transcripts. The primer set for the first-round RT-PCR of the TCR CDR3 was HTBI. TCRdb reprocessed the multiplex PCR reads with MiXCR, giving one entry per CDR3 protein. The sample lists approximately 600,000 distinct CDR3 sequences, around 20% occurring once. Only a few counts were recorded for this clonotype. Its antigen is not identified. The material sequenced was blood. The receptor's source is a man in his thirties or forties with Graves' ophthalmopathy.

This CDR3 reads CASSASTGRGYGYTF. The CDR3 DNA reads TGTGCCAGCAGCGCATCGACAGGACGAGGCTATGGCTACACCTTC. The rearrangement uses TRBV9 and TRBJ1-2; TRBD1 is a possible D gene (6 bases). This CDR3 has 15 amino acids. Looked up from germline, CDR1 is SGDLS and CDR2 is YYNGEE. Trimming removed 3 bases from V and 4 bases from J, with 16 bases in between.